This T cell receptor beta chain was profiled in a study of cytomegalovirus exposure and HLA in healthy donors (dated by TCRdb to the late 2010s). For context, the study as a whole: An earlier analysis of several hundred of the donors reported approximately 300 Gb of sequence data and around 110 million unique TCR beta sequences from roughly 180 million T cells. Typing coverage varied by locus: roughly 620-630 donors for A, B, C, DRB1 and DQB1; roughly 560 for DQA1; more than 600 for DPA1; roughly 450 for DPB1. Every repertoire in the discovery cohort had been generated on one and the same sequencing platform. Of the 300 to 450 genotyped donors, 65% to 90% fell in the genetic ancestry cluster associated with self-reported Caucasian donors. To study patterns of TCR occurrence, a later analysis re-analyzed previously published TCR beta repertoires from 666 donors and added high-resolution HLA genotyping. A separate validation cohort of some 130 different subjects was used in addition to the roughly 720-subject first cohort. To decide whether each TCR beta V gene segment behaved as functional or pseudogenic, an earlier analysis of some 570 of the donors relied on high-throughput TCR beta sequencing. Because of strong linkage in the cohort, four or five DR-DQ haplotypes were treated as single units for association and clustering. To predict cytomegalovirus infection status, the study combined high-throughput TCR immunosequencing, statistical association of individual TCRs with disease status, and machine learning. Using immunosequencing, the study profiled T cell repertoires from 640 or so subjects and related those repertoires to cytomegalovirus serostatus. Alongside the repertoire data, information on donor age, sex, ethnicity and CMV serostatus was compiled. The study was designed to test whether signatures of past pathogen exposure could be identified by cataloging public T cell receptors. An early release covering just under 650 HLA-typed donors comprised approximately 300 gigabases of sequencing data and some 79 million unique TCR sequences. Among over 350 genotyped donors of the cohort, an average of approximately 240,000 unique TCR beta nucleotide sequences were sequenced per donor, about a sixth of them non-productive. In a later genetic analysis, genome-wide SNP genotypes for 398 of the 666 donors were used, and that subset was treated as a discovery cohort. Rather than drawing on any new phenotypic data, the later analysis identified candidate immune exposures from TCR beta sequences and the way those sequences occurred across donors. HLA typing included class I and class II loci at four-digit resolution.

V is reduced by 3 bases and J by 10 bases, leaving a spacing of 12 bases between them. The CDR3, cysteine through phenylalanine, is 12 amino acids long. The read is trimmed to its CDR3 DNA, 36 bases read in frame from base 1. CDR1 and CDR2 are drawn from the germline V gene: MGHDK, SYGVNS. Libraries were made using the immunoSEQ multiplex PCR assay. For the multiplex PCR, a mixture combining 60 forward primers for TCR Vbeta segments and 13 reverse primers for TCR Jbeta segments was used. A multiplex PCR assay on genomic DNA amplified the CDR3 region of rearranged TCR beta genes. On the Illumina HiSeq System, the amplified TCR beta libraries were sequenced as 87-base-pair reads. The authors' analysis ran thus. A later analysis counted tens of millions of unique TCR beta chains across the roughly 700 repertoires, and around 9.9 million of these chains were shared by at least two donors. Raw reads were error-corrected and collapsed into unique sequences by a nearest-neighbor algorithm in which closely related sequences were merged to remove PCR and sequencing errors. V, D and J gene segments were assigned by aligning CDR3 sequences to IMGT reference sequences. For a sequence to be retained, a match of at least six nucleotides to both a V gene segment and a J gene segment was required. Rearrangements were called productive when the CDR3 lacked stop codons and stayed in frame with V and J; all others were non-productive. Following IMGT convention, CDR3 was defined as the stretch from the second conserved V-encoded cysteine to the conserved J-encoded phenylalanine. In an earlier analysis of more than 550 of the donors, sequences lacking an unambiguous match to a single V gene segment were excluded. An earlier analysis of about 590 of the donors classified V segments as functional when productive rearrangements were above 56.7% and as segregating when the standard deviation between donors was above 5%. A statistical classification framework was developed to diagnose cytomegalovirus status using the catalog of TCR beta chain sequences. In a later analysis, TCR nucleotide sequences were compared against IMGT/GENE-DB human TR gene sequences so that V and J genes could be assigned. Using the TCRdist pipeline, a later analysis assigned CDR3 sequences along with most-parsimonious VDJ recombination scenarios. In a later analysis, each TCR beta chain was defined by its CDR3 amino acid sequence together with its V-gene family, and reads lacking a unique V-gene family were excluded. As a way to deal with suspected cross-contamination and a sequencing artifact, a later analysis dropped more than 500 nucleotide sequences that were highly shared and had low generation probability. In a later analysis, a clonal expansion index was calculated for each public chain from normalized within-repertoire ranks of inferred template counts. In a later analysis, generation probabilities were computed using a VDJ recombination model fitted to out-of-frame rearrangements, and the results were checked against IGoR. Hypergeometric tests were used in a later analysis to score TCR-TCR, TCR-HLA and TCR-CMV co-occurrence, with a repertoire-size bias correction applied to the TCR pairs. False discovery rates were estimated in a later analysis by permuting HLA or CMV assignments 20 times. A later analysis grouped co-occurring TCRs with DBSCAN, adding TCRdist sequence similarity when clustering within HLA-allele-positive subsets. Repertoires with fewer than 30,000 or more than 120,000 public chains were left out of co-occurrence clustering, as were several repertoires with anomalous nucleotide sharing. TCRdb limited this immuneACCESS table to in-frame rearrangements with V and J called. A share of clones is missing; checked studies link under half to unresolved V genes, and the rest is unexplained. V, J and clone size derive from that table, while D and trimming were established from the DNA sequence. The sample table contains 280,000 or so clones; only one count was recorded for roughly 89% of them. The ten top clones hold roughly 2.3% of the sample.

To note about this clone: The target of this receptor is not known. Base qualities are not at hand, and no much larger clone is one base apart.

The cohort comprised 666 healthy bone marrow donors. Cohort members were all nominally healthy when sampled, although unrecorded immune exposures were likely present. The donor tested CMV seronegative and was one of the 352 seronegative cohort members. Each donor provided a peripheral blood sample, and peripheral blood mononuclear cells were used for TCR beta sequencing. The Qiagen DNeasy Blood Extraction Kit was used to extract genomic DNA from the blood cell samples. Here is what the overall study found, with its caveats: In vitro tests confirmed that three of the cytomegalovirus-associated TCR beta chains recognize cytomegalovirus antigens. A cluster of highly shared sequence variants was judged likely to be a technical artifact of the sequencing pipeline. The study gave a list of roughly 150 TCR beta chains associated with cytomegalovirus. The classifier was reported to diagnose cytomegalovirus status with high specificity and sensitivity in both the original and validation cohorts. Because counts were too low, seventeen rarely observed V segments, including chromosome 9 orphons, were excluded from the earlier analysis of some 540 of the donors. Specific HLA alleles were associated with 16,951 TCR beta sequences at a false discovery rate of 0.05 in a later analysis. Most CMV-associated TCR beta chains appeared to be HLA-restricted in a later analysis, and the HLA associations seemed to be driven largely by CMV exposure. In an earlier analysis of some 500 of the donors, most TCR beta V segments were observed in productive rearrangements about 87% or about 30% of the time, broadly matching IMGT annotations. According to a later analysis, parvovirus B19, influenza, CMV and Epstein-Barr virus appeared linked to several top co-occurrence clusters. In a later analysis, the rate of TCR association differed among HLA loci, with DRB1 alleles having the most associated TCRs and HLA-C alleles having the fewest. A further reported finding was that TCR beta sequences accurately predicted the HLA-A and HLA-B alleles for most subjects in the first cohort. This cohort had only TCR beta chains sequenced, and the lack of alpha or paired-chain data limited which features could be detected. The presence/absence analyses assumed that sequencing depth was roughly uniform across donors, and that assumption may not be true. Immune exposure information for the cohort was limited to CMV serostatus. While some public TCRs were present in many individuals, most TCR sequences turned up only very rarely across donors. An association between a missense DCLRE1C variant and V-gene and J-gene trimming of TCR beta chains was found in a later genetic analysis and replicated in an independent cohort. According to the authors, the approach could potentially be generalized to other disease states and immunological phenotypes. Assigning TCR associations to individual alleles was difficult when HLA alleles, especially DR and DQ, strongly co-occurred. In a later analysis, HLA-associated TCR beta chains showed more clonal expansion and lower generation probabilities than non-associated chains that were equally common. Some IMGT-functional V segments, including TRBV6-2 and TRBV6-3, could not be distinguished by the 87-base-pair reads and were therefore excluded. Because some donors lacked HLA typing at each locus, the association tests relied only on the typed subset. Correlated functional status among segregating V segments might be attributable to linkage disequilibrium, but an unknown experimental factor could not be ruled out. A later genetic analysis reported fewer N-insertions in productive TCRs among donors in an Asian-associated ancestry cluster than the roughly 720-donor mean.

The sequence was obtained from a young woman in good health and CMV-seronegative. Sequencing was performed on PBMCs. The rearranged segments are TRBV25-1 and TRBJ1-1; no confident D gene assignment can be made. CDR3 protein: CASSDSPQAAFF. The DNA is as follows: TGTGCCAGCAGTGATTCGCCCCAAGCAGCTTTCTTT.